These T cell receptor beta chains were read from a single sample in a study of Graves' ophthalmopathy and Graves' hyperthyroidism. In TCRdb, the multiplex PCR reads were re-called with MiXCR into one record per CDR3 protein. The data show roughly 1.1 million distinct CDR3 sequences, 35% to 40% seen once. Sequencing was done on a sample of peripheral blood or thyroid tissue (not recorded which). The receptors here all came from an adult man with Graves' hyperthyroidism. Both conserved end residues are part of each CDR3.

TRBV14	CASGPGTNTGELFF
TRBV28	CASSLSYLRTGKNGYTF
TRBV10-3	CAIRADPNNEQFF
TRBV4-3	CASSQDHRARTEAFF
TRBV5-1	CASSLGNREQYF
TRBV11-2	CASSLLPGGNYGYTF
TRBV9	CASSPGAVGLSEQYF
TRBV20-1	CSARPVLSWVF
TRBV27	CASSLDGTVNYGYTF
TRBV29-1	CSLAGSYEQYF
TRBV29-1	CSVYVGDTGELFF
TRBV7-9	CASSAQRGRETQYF
TRBV7-2	CASSVTGVWAGNTIYF
TRBV10-3	CAISTSGTANTGELFF
TRBV19	CASSIGPGNQPQHF
TRBV15	CATSRVGEGTEAFF
TRBV12-3/TRBV12-4	CASSLGGGWSGANVLTF
TRBV9	CASSVGDRPLNTEAFF
TRBV20-1	CSARDGQVANSPLHF
TRBV10-3	CAIRATSGGAYEQYF
TRBV7-9	CASSSAPGRTYEQYF
TRBV20-1	CSAEGLAGGSNTGELFF
TRBV12-3/TRBV12-4	CASSLPTGDRYGYTF
TRBV3-1	CASSQGAGYTEAFF
TRBV12-3/TRBV12-4	CASTMAGNTIYF
TRBV7-8	CASSLEGRNSPLHF
TRBV7-9	CASSPRGSNQPQHF
TRBV7-2	CASSFWGGESSYEQYF
TRBV7-9	CASSLAHGLSNYGYTF
TRBV5-4	CASSLGESPGNTIYF
TRBV29-1	CSVEGTGASEQYF
TRBV5-1	CASSLLGASGYEQYF
TRBV16	CASSLRGYGYGYTF
TRBV14	CASSQDRRNTGEPFF
TRBV9	CASVGYGYEQYF
TRBV4-3	CASSPKGSFNSPLHF
TRBV20-1	CSARWDRGRILTF
TRBV5-1	CASSPGDRATGNTIYF
TRBV5-1	CASSLETDRKLFF
TRBV20-1	CSASPSMDRGPNTEAFF